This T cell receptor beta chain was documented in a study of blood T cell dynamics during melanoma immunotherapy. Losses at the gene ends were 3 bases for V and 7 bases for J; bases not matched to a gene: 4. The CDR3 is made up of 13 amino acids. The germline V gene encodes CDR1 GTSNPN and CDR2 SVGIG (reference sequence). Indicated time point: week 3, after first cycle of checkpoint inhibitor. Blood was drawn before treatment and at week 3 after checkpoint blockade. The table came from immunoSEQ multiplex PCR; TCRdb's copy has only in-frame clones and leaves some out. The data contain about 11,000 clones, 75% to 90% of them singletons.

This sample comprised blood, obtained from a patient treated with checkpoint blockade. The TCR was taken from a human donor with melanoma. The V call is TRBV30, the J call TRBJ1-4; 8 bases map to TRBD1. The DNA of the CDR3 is TGTGCCTGGAGGGGACAGGTTGGTGAAAAACTGTTTTTT. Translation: CAWRGQVGEKLFF.